This TCR beta chain came from a study of T cells after yellow fever vaccination. TCRdb passed the 5' RACE reads through MiXCR, listing each CDR3 protein once. The table has 400,000 to 450,000 distinct CDR3 sequences, about 19% seen once; the top ten hold 15% to 20%. With V trimmed by 3 bases and J by 2 bases, 10 bases remained unmatched. CDR1 and CDR2 from the germline V gene are SGHRS and YFSETQ. CDR3 length equals 16 residues. The sequence was collected from a man aged 18-30 years who received the YFV17D yellow fever vaccine. The chain uses TRBV5-1 and TRBJ1-1, with TRBD1 identical over 7 bases. Sequenced here: PBMCs, sampled before the yellow fever booster vaccination. The DNA of the CDR3 is TGCGCCAGCAGCTATCGACAGGGAGGCGGCAACACTGAAGCTTTCTTT. Protein sequence: CASSYRQGGGNTEAFF.